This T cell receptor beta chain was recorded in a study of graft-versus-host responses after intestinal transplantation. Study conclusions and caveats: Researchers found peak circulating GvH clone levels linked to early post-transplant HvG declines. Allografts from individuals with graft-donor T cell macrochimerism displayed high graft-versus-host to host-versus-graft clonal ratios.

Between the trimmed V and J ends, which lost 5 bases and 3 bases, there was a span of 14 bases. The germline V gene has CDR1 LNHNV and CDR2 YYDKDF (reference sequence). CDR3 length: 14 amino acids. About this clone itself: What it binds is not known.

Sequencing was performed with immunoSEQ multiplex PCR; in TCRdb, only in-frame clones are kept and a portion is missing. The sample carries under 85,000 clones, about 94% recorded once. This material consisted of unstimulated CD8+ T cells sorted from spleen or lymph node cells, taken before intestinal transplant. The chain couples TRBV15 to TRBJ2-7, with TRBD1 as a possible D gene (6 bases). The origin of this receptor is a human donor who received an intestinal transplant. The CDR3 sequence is CATSLTGRRYEQYF. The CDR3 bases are TGTGCCACCAGCTTGACAGGAAGGCGCTACGAGCAGTACTTC.